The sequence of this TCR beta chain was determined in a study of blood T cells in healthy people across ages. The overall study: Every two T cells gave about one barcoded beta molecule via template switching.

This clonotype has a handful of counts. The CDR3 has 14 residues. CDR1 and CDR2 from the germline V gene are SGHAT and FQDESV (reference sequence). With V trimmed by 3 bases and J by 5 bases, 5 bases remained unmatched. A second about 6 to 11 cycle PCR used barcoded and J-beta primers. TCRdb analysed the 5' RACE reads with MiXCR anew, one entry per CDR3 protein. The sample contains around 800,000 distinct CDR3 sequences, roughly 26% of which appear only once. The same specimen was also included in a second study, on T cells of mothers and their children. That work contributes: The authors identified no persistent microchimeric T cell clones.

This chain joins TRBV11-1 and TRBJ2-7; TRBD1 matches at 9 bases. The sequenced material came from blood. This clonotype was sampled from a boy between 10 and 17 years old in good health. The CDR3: CASSLGQGSHEQYF. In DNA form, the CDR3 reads TGTGCCAGCAGCTTGGGACAGGGCTCACACGAGCAGTACTTC.